This is a list of T cell receptor beta chains from one sample in a study of T cell responses to AZD1222 COVID-19 vaccine. Data came from immunoSEQ multiplex PCR; TCRdb stores just in-frame clones and leaves some out. In the table there are 120,000 or so clones, roughly 90% of which are singletons. The material was peripheral blood, obtained on day 0 of AZD1222 vaccination. These TCRs come from an adult in good health. CDR3s include the opening cysteine and the closing phenylalanine or tryptophan. Each record gives: V gene, clone size, D gene, J gene, CDR3 DNA, CDR3 protein. D genes are given only for firm matches. The size field is filled for only some rows; it gives once, few, many or a size class.

V gene: TRBV6-1
clone size: -
D gene: -
J gene: TRBJ2-7
CDR3 DNA: TGTGCCAGCAGTGAAGCCTGGGGGGACACCTACGAGCAGTACTTC
CDR3 protein: CASSEAWGDTYEQYF

V gene: TRBV7-9
clone size: -
D gene: TRBD1
J gene: TRBJ1-5
CDR3 DNA: TGTGCCAGCAGCCCTGAGGACAGGCCCAATCAGCCCCAGCATTTT
CDR3 protein: CASSPEDRPNQPQHF

V gene: TRBV5-4
clone size: -
D gene: -
J gene: TRBJ2-5
CDR3 DNA: TGTGCCAGCAGTGGTCCCCAAGAGACCCAGTACTTC
CDR3 protein: CASSGPQETQYF

V gene: TRBV2
clone size: -
D gene: -
J gene: TRBJ2-7
CDR3 DNA: TGTGCCAGCAGTAAGGGTGGGGCCTACGAGCAGTACTTC
CDR3 protein: CASSKGGAYEQYF

V gene: TRBV11-2
clone size: -
D gene: -
J gene: TRBJ2-7
CDR3 DNA: TGTGCCAGCAGCTCTGCCTACGAGCAGTACTTC
CDR3 protein: CASSSAYEQYF

V gene: TRBV6-2/TRBV6-3
clone size: -
D gene: -
J gene: TRBJ2-4
CDR3 DNA: TGTGCCAGCAGTTTGCAGGGGCCGGGGGCCAAAAACATTCAGTACTTC
CDR3 protein: CASSLQGPGAKNIQYF

V gene: TRBV30
clone size: -
D gene: -
J gene: TRBJ1-5
CDR3 DNA: TGTGCCTGGAGGTGGGACGATCAGCCCCAGCATTTT
CDR3 protein: CAWRWDDQPQHF

V gene: TRBV18
clone size: few
D gene: TRBD1
J gene: TRBJ1-1
CDR3 DNA: TGTGCCAGCTCACCACCGCCCAGGGGGCTGACTGAAGCTTTCTTT
CDR3 protein: CASSPPPRGLTEAFF

V gene: TRBV9
clone size: -
D gene: TRBD1
J gene: TRBJ1-2
CDR3 DNA: TGTGCCAGCAGCACGGACAGGGGGCTTAGGTATGGCTACACCTTC
CDR3 protein: CASSTDRGLRYGYTF

V gene: TRBV9
clone size: -
D gene: -
J gene: TRBJ2-5
CDR3 DNA: TGTGCCAGCAGCGTAGCTCCCTGGGAGACCCAGTACTTC
CDR3 protein: CASSVAPWETQYF

V gene: TRBV5-1
clone size: -
D gene: -
J gene: TRBJ1-1
CDR3 DNA: TGCGCCAGCAGCCGGACAGTCAACACTGAAGCTTTCTTT
CDR3 protein: CASSRTVNTEAFF

V gene: TRBV6-5
clone size: -
D gene: TRBD1
J gene: TRBJ2-7
CDR3 DNA: TGTGCCAGCAGTTACTCGCGTGGGACAGGCTCCTACGAGCAGTACTTC
CDR3 protein: CASSYSRGTGSYEQYF

V gene: TRBV3-1/TRBV3-2
clone size: -
D gene: -
J gene: TRBJ2-7
CDR3 DNA: TGTGCCAGCAGCCAAGAGGATGGCAGCTACGAGCAGTACTTC
CDR3 protein: CASSQEDGSYEQYF

V gene: TRBV19
clone size: -
D gene: -
J gene: TRBJ1-5
CDR3 DNA: TGTGCCAGTGACTACGGGGAGGGATATCAGCCCCAGCATTTT
CDR3 protein: CASDYGEGYQPQHF

V gene: TRBV18
clone size: -
D gene: -
J gene: TRBJ1-3
CDR3 DNA: TGTGCCAGCTCTCCCGTGGGCAGCGCTGGAAACACCATATATTTT
CDR3 protein: CASSPVGSAGNTIYF

V gene: TRBV19
clone size: -
D gene: -
J gene: TRBJ1-3
CDR3 DNA: TGTGCCAGTAGTTCATGGGCGGGCCACTCTGGAAACACCATATATTTT
CDR3 protein: CASSSWAGHSGNTIYF

V gene: TRBV27
clone size: -
D gene: TRBD2
J gene: TRBJ2-1
CDR3 DNA: TGTGCCAGCAGTTTGGGACTAGTCCAGGGCTCCTACAATGAGCAGTTCTTC
CDR3 protein: CASSLGLVQGSYNEQFF

V gene: TRBV6-1
clone size: -
D gene: -
J gene: TRBJ1-2
CDR3 DNA: TGTGCCAGCAGTGAAACCGGGACGGTATATGGCTACACCTTC
CDR3 protein: CASSETGTVYGYTF

V gene: TRBV29-1
clone size: -
D gene: TRBD2
J gene: TRBJ2-1
CDR3 DNA: TGCAGCGTTGGGTCTCTAGCGGGGGGTGACAATGAGCAGTTCTTC
CDR3 protein: CSVGSLAGGDNEQFF

V gene: TRBV19
clone size: -
D gene: -
J gene: TRBJ2-7
CDR3 DNA: TGTGCCAGTAGTATCCAGAGTGGCTACGAGCAGTACTTC
CDR3 protein: CASSIQSGYEQYF

V gene: TRBV7-6
clone size: -
D gene: -
J gene: TRBJ2-1
CDR3 DNA: TGTGCCAGCAGTTTAAGGACAGTCGAACACAATGAGCAGTTCTTC
CDR3 protein: CASSLRTVEHNEQFF

V gene: TRBV13
clone size: -
D gene: -
J gene: TRBJ2-1
CDR3 DNA: TGTGCCAGCAGCCTACCAACCTACTACAACAATGAGCAGTTCTTC
CDR3 protein: CASSLPTYYNNEQFF

V gene: TRBV6-1
clone size: -
D gene: -
J gene: TRBJ2-3
CDR3 DNA: TGTGCCAGCAGTGAACGTACAGCCCGCACAGATACGCAGTATTTT
CDR3 protein: CASSERTARTDTQYF

V gene: TRBV30
clone size: -
D gene: -
J gene: TRBJ1-6
CDR3 DNA: TGTGCCTGGAGTGTAACTGGGTACGGAACCCTCCACTTT
CDR3 protein: CAWSVTGYGTLHF

V gene: TRBV10-3
clone size: -
D gene: -
J gene: TRBJ2-2
CDR3 DNA: TGTGCCATCAGAGAGGGCAGGGGGAACACCGGGGAGCTGTTTTTT
CDR3 protein: CAIREGRGNTGELFF

V gene: TRBV5-1
clone size: -
D gene: -
J gene: TRBJ1-5
CDR3 DNA: TGCGCCAGCAGCTTGGAGGGTTCTAATCAGCCCCAGCATTTT
CDR3 protein: CASSLEGSNQPQHF